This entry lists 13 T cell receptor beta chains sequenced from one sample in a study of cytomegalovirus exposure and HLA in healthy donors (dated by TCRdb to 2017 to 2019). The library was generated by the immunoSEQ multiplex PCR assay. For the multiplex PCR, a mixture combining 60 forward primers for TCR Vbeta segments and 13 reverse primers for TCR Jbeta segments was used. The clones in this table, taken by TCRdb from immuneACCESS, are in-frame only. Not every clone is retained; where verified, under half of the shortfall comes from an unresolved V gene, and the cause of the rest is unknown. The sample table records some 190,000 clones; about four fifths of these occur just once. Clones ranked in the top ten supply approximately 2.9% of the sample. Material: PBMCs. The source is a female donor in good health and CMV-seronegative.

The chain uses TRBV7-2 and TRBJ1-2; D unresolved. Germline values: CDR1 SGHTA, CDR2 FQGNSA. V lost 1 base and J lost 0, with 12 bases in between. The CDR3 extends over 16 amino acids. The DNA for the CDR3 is TGTGCCAGCAGCTTAGATGGGCTGGTTTCTAACTATGGCTACACCTTC. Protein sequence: CASSLDGLVSNYGYTF.

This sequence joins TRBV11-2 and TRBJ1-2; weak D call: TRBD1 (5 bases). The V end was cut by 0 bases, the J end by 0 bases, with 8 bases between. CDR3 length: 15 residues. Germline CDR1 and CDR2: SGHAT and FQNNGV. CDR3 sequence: CASSLDAGSNYGYTF. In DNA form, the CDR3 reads TGTGCCAGCAGCTTAGATGCAGGGTCTAACTATGGCTACACCTTC.

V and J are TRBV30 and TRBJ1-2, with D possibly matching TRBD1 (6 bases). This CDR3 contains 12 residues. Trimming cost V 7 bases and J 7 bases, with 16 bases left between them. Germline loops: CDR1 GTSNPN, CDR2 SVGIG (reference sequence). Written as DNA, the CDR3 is TGTGCCTCAGAGGGGGGGAGTGGTGGCTACACCTTC. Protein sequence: CASEGGSGGYTF.

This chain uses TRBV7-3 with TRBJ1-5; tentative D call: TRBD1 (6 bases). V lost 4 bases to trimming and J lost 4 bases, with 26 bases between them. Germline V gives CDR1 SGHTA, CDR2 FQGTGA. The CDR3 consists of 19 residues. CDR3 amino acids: CASSSPIQGPTTVNQPQHF. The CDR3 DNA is TGTGCCAGCAGCTCCCCTATACAGGGCCCTACTACGGTAAATCAGCCCCAGCATTTT.

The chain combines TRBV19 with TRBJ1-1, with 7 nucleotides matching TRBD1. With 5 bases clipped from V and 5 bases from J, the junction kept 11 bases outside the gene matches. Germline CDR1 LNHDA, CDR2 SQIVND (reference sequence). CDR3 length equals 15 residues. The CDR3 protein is CASSVGQSQGTEAFF. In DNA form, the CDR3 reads TGTGCCAGTAGTGTGGGACAGTCTCAGGGGACTGAAGCTTTCTTT.

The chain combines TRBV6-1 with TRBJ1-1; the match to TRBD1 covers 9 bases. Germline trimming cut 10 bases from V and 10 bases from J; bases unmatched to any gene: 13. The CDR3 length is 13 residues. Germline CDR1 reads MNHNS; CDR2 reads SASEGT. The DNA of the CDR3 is TGTGCCATCTTAGGACAGGGGTCTTCGGGAGCTTTCTTT. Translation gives CAILGQGSSGAFF.

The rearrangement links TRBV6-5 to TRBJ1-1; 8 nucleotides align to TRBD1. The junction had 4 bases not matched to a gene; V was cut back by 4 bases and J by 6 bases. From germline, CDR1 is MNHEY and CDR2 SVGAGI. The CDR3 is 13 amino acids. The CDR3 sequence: CASSSTGVAEAFF. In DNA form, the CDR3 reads TGTGCCAGCAGTTCGACAGGGGTGGCTGAAGCTTTCTTT.

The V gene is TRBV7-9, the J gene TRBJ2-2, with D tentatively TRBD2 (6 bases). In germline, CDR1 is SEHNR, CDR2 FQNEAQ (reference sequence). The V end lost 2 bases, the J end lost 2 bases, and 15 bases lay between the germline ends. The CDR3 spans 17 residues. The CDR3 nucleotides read TGTGCCAGCAGCTTATCCCCACCCGGACTAAACACCGGGGAGCTGTTTTTT. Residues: CASSLSPPGLNTGELFF.

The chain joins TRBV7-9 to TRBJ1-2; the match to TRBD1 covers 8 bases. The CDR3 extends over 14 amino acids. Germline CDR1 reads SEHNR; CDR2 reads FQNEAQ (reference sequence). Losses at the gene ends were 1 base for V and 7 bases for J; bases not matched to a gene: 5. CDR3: CASSLVQGAGGYTF. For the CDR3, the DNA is TGTGCCAGCAGCTTAGTCCAGGGGGCAGGTGGCTACACCTTC.

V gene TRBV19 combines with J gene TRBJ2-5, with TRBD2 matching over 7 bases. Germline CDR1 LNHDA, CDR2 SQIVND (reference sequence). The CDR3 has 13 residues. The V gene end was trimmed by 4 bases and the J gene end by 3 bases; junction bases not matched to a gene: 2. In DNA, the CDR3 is TGTGCCAGTAGTAGGGGGACTAAAGAGACCCAGTACTTC. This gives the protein CASSRGTKETQYF. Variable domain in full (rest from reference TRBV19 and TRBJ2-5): DGGITQSPKYLFRKEGQNVTLSCEQNLNHDAMYWYRQDPGQGLRLIYYSQIVNDFQKGDIAEGYSVSREKKESFPLTVTSAQKNPTAFYLCASSRGTKETQYFGPGTRLLVL.

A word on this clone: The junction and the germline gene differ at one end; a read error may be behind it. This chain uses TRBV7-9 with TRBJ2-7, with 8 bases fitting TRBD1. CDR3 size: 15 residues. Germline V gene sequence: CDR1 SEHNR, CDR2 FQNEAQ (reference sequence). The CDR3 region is CSSSPTGTGAYEQYF. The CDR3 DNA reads TGTTCCAGCAGTCCAACCGGGACAGGAGCCTACGAGCAGTACTTC.

The CDR3 DNA sequence: TGTGCCAGCAGCCAGACAGGTGGCAATCAGCCCCAGCATTTT. This encodes CASSQTGGNQPQHF. The chain joins TRBV7-9 to TRBJ1-5; tentatively, D is TRBD1 (6 bases). V was cut by 5 bases and J by 2 bases, with 10 bases left in between. The germline gives CDR1 SEHNR, CDR2 FQNEAQ (reference sequence). This CDR3 region has 14 residues.

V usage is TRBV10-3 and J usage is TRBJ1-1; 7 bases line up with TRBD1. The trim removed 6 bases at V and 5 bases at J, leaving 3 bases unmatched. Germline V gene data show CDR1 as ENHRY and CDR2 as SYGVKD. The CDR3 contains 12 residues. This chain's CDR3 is CAISETGTEAFF. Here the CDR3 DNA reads TGTGCCATCAGCGAGACAGGGACTGAAGCTTTCTTT.